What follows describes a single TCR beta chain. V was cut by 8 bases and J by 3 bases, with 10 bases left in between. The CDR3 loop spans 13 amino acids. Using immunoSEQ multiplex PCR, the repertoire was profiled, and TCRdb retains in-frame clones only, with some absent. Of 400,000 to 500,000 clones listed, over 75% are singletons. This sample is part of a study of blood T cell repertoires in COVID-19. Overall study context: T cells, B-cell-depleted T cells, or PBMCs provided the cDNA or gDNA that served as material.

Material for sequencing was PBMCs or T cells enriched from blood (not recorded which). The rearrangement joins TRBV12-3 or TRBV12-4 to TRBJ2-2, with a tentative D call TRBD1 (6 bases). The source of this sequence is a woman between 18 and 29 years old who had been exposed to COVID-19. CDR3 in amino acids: CASGRTDTGELFF. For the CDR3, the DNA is TGTGCCAGCGGAAGGACAGACACCGGGGAGCTGTTTTTT.